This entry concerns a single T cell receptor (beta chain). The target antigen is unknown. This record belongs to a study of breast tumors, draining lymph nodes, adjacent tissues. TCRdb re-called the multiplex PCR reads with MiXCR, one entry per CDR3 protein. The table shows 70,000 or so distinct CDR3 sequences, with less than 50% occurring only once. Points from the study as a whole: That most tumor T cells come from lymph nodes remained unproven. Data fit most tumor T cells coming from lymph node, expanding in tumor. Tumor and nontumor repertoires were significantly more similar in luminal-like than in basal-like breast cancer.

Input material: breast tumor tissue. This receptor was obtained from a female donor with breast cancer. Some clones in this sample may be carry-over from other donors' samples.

DNA of the CDR3: TGTGCCAGCAGCGAAGAGGGGGTTGGGACTAGTTCCTACAATGAGCAGTTCTTC. Encoded protein: CASSEEGVGTSSYNEQFF. The chain links TRBV13 to TRBJ2-1, with TRBD2 matching 8 bases. V shed 5 bases and J 1 base; nucleotides not matched to a gene: 13. Germline CDR1 and CDR2: PRHDT and FYEKMQ (reference sequence). The CDR3 runs to 18 residues.